This TCR beta chain was retrieved from a study of regulatory T cells in long-lasting Graves disease. About the research overall: Persistent Graves' disease meant over 5 years of antithyroid drugs with positive TSH receptor antibodies. Study observations and caveats: Comparison showed that persistent patients shared more public clonotypes (over 2,500) than new patients (966). Peripheral blood, not thyroid tissue, was the sole material studied. Persistent disease was characterized by preferential usage of TRBV28, TRBJ1-2 and TRBJ2-5.

Comments on this clonotype: The antigen is undetermined. A far larger clone is one nucleotide away, so this likely arose from a read error.

Time point of the sample: persistent/refractory GD, antithyroid drugs over 5 years with positive TRAb. With RNA extracted from PBMCs as input, the TCR library was made. The CDR3 totals 14 residues. CDR1 and CDR2 (germline): MDHEN, SYDVKM. To make TCR beta libraries, researchers used iRepertoire HTBI primers and Arm-PCR of CDR3 regions. TCRdb fed the multiplex PCR reads into MiXCR, producing one record per CDR3 protein. Among 400,000 or so distinct CDR3 sequences listed, about a fifth were seen once. This specimen was peripheral blood mononuclear cells (PBMCs), taken when the disease was refractory, from a patient treated with antithyroid drugs. The clonotype comes from a female donor with Graves disease. The chain uses TRBV28 and TRBJ1-3; the D is unclear. CDR3 loop: CASSLGSSGNIIYF. The DNA of the CDR3 is TGTGCCAGCAGTTTGGGGAGCTCTGGAAACATCATATATTTT.